Sequencing of this TCR beta chain was carried out in a study of blood T cell repertoires in COVID-19. Turning to the study itself: COVID-19 samples from acute and convalescent phases originated in the United States, Italy and Spain. PBMCs, B-cell-depleted T cells, or T cells were the source of the cDNA or gDNA that made up the material.

The CDR3 sequence is 17 residues long. In germline, CDR1 is SGHRS, CDR2 YFSETQ. V trimming: 4 bases; J trimming: 7 bases; junction bases outside the gene matches: 19. Original data processing: The authors estimated nucleated cell counts from reference gene primer amplification. The repertoire was sequenced with immunoSEQ multiplex PCR; TCRdb's copy has only in-frame clones and lacks some. V and J calls and clone size come straight from that table; D and trimming were deduced from the DNA. The data contain tens of thousands of clones, over 70% of them singletons. The chain uses TRBV5-1 and TRBJ2-7; 8 nucleotides line up with TRBD2. Sequencing was performed on peripheral blood. This TCR was recovered from a human donor in a cohort sampled during active COVID-19. CDR3 DNA: TGCGCCAGCAGCCCAGGTCCCTTACTAGCGGCCAAGGGTGAGCAGTACTTC. Encoded protein: CASSPGPLLAAKGEQYF.